This T cell receptor beta chain was recovered during a study of blood T cell repertoires in COVID-19. Turning to the study itself: The United States, Italy and Spain were the sources of the acute and convalescent COVID-19 samples. PBMCs, B-cell-depleted T cells, or T cells provided the cDNA or gDNA that made up the material.

This CDR3 comprises 16 residues. Trimming took 0 bases from V and 6 from J, leaving 15 bases between them. CDR1 MNHNY and CDR2 SVGAGI come from the germline V gene (reference sequence). Authors' methods: The authors estimated nucleated cell counts from reference gene primer amplification. Clones were read by immunoSEQ multiplex PCR, and TCRdb kept only the in-frame ones, dropping some. That table is the source of V, J and clone size, and D and trimming were worked out from the DNA. This table holds 250,000 to 300,000 clones, roughly 87% found once. This chain links TRBV6-6 with TRBJ1-5; D gene ambiguous. Sequencing input: peripheral blood. The TCR sequence derives from a woman between 50 and 59 years old who had recovered from COVID-19. In DNA form, the CDR3 reads TGTGCCAGCAGTTACTCGCGGGGAGGGCGATTTCAGCCCCAGCATTTT. It is translated as CASSYSRGGRFQPQHF.